The 18 T cell receptor beta chains given below trace back to one sample, sequenced in a study of Graves' ophthalmopathy and Graves' hyperthyroidism. The authors amplified TCR beta CDR3 regions, and they did so from RNA transcripts for repertoire sequencing. Second-round multiplex PCR came after a first-round RT-PCR that employed HTBI primers. TCRdb processed the multiplex PCR reads anew with MiXCR; each CDR3 protein has one entry. The sample includes 350,000 to 400,000 distinct CDR3 sequences, 15% of them seen just once. The sequencing sample was made of peripheral blood. The receptors derive from a woman aged 18-30 years with stable Graves' hyperthyroidism.

In this sample, this clonotype turned up many times. This chain uses TRBV2 with TRBJ2-7, with 13 bases that match TRBD2. Trimming cost V 6 bases and J 5 bases; bases outside gene matches: 10. The germline V gene encodes CDR1 SNHLY and CDR2 FYNNEI. CDR3 size: 16 residues. CDR3 DNA sequence: TGTGCCAGCAGCGAAAGAGGACTAGCGGGGGAAGACGAGCAGTACTTC. It codes for CASSERGLAGEDEQYF.

In this sample, this clonotype turned up many times. The J gene is TRBJ1-1, the V gene TRBV6-2 or TRBV6-3; 7 positions agree with TRBD1. V trimming: 4 bases; J trimming: 1 base; junction bases outside the gene matches: 9. Germline CDR1 and CDR2: MNHEY and SVGEGT. The CDR3 spans 16 residues. The CDR3 loop is CASSFRDRYKNTEAFF. In DNA form, the CDR3 reads TGTGCCAGCAGTTTCCGGGACAGATACAAGAACACTGAAGCTTTCTTT.

Ten or more counts support this clonotype. The chain joins TRBV5-1 to TRBJ1-2, with D unclear. Germline V gene data show CDR1 as SGHRS and CDR2 as YFSETQ. The germline V and J ends were trimmed by 1 base and 0 bases, with 7 bases remaining between them. There are 14 residues in the CDR3. CDR3 protein: CASSLYTANYGYTF. DNA for the CDR3: TGCGCCAGCAGCTTGTATACCGCTAACTATGGCTACACCTTC. Using reference TRBV5-1 and TRBJ1-2 for the parts outside the CDR3, the full variable domain is KAGVTQTPRYLIKTRGQQVTLSCSPISGHRSVSWYQQTPGQGLQFLFEYFSETQRNKGNFPGRFSGRQFSNSRSEMNVSTLELGDSALYLCASSLYTANYGYTFGSGTRLTVV.

The rearrangement uses TRBV5-6 and TRBJ1-2, with D possibly being TRBD1 (6 bases). Germline CDR1 and CDR2: SGHDT and YYEEEE. The ends were cut back, 5 bases at V and 4 bases at J, with 12 bases in the middle. The CDR3 covers 13 residues. As DNA, the CDR3 is TGTGCCAGCAGTACTCAGGGGATCTATGGCTACACCTTC. Translating gives CASSTQGIYGYTF.

The V call is TRBV6-1, the J call TRBJ2-2; D possibly uses TRBD1 or TRBD2 (5 bases each). The CDR3 sequence is 16 residues long. Germline V lookup: CDR1 MNHNS, CDR2 SASEGT. The V end lost 5 bases, the J end lost 3 bases, and 16 bases lay between the germline ends. CDR3 sequence (DNA): TGTGCCAGCAGTAGAGGAGGACAAGTGTACACCGGGGAGCTGTTTTTT. Translating it yields CASSRGGQVYTGELFF.

This clonotype was counted ten times or more. The chain combines TRBV6-9 with TRBJ2-7, with 10 bases lining up with TRBD1. J was trimmed by 3 bases and V by 1 base; bases with no gene match: 12. From germline, CDR1 is MNHGY and CDR2 SVAAGI. CDR3 size: 18 residues. CDR3 DNA: TGTGCCAGCAGTTATTTAGGGGACAGGGGTGCCGCCCTCTACGAGCAGTACTTC. Amino acid sequence: CASSYLGDRGAALYEQYF.

This clonotype was seen repeatedly, ten times or more. The chain employs TRBV6-5 and TRBJ1-2; D not certain. In germline, CDR1 is MNHEY, CDR2 SVGAGI. The CDR3 spans 15 residues. Trimming left V 0 bases short and J 5 bases short, with 13 bases between. The CDR3 spells CASSYSTAEVYGYTF. CDR3 coding DNA: TGTGCCAGCAGTTACTCGACGGCAGAGGTATATGGCTACACCTTC.

As concerns this clonotype: This could be a read error, since a much larger clone is one nucleotide away. The chain has TRBV4-2 and TRBJ2-5; a possible D gene is TRBD1 (5 bases). Per germline, CDR1 LGHNA and CDR2 YNFKEQ. CDR3 length: 13 amino acids. The CDR3 loop reads CASGLLGQEAQYF. CDR3 in DNA: TGTGCCAGCGGCCTGCTCGGACAAGAGGCCCAGTACTTC.

This clonotype was observed a few times. The chain employs TRBV4-1 and TRBJ1-5, with TRBD1 matching 7 bases. The trim removed 6 bases at V and 3 bases at J, leaving 5 bases unmatched. The CDR3 has 14 amino acids. From germline, CDR1 is MGHRA and CDR2 YSYEKL. CDR3 sequence reads: CASSHGTVNQPQHF. CDR3 in DNA: TGCGCCAGCAGTCACGGGACAGTCAATCAGCCCCAGCATTTT.

This clonotype was observed many times. V is TRBV7-2 and J is TRBJ2-5, with D perhaps TRBD1 (6 bases). Per the germline V gene, CDR1 is SGHTA and CDR2 is FQGNSA. This CDR3 contains 15 residues. With 5 bases removed from V and 6 bases from J, the gap between germline ends came to 19 bases. CDR3 protein: CASSPSSDSLQTQYF. The CDR3 DNA reads as TGTGCCAGCAGCCCATCGTCGGACAGTCTACAGACCCAGTACTTC.

This chain joins TRBV7-2 and TRBJ2-5; possibly TRBD2 for D (6 bases). V shed 5 bases and J shed 5 bases, with 15 bases lying between them. This CDR3 has 14 amino acids. Per the germline V gene, CDR1 is SGHTA and CDR2 is FQGNSA. The CDR3 reads CASSMLTGRETQYF. For the CDR3, the DNA is TGTGCCAGCAGCATGTTGACGGGGAGGGAGACCCAGTACTTC.

This clonotype was seen ten or more times. DNA for the CDR3: TGTGCCAGCAGTTTAAGGGGTAACTCTGGAAACACCATATATTTT. Translated, it gives CASSLRGNSGNTIYF. The chain joins TRBV28 to TRBJ1-3, with TRBD1 as a possible D gene (5 bases). The V end was cut by 2 bases, the J end by 0 bases, with 8 bases between. The CDR3 is made up of 15 amino acids. The germline CDR1 and CDR2 sequences are MDHEN and SYDVKM. Complete variable domain (other parts from reference TRBV28 and TRBJ1-3): DVKVTQSSRYLVKRTGEKVFLECVQDMDHENMFWYRQDPGLGLRLIYFSYDVKMKEKGDIPEGYSVSREKKERFSLILESASTNQTSMYLCASSLRGNSGNTIYFGEGSWLTVV.

This clonotype was counted ten times or more. This chain connects TRBV7-9 to TRBJ2-7; either TRBD1 or TRBD2 may fit D (6 bases each). Germline V lookup: CDR1 SEHNR, CDR2 FQNEAQ (reference sequence). V lost 1 base to trimming and J lost 3 bases, with 16 bases between them. The CDR3 loop spans 16 amino acids. This chain's CDR3 is CASSLGPGATNYEQYF. In DNA form, the CDR3 reads TGTGCCAGCAGCTTAGGTCCGGGGGCCACGAACTACGAGCAGTACTTC.

The table lists this clonotype with many counts. This chain connects TRBV20-1 to TRBJ1-2; D unresolved. The CDR3 is 12 residues long. CDR1 is DFQATT and CDR2 is SNEGSKA in the germline V gene (reference sequence). The germline V and J ends were trimmed by 3 bases and 4 bases, with 9 bases remaining between them. CDR3 sequence: CSASPPFYGYTF. For the CDR3, the DNA is TGCAGTGCTAGCCCCCCTTTCTATGGCTACACCTTC.

This clonotype has ten or more counts. V is TRBV9 and J is TRBJ2-7; 8 bases agree with TRBD2. The CDR3 spans 13 residues. Germline CDR1 is SGDLS and CDR2 is YYNGEE. The V and J ends lost 4 bases and 6 bases, in that order; junction bases with no gene match: 6. CDR3 amino acids: CASSSSGGREQYF. CDR3 sequence (DNA): TGTGCCAGCAGCTCCTCGGGGGGGCGCGAGCAGTACTTC.

This clonotype has a count of ten or more. The CDR3 is CASHPGGANTGELFF. CDR3 DNA sequence: TGTGCCAGTCACCCAGGAGGGGCGAACACCGGGGAGCTGTTTTTT. V is TRBV19 and J is TRBJ2-2, with a tentative D call TRBD2 (6 bases). CDR1 is LNHDA, CDR2 SQIVND, per germline (reference sequence). The CDR3 spans 15 residues. The V end lost 8 bases, the J end lost 0 bases, and 13 bases lay between the germline ends.

Only a few counts were recorded for this clonotype. This chain connects TRBV11-1 to TRBJ2-5; perhaps TRBD2 as D (5 bases). Germline V gene lookup returns CDR1 SGHAT and CDR2 FQDESV (reference sequence). Trimming removed 5 bases from V and 7 bases from J, with 8 bases in between. CDR3 size: 11 residues. CDR3 bases: TGTGCCAGCAGCACTGAGGGGACCCAGTACTTC. It translates to CASSTEGTQYF.

This clonotype was seen a few times. This chain's CDR3 is CASSLERYSNQPQHF. DNA of the CDR3: TGTGCCAGCAGCCTTGAACGATATAGCAATCAGCCCCAGCATTTT. The genes are TRBV7-2 and TRBJ1-5; D not certain. Trimming removed 5 bases at V and 0 bases at J, with 11 bases between. The germline V gene encodes CDR1 SGHTA and CDR2 FQGNSA. The CDR3 spans 15 residues.